This T cell receptor (beta chain) was retrieved from a study of blood T cell repertoires in COVID-19. Study in general: COVID-19 samples from acute and convalescent phases originated in the United States, Italy and Spain. Sources were T cells, B-cell-depleted T cells, or PBMCs; the material itself was cDNA or gDNA.

The germline gives CDR1 SGHAT, CDR2 FQNNGV. The V gene end was trimmed by 0 bases and the J gene end by 6 bases; junction bases not matched to a gene: 4. The CDR3 totals 14 residues. Original analysis: Amplification with reference gene primers provided the estimates of nucleated cell counts. The method was immunoSEQ multiplex PCR; TCRdb's version includes in-frame clones alone and lacks a portion of them. D and trimming come from the DNA, and the V and J calls and clone size come from that table. The sample lists under 170,000 clones, more than 75% occurring once. This clonotype was sampled from a man between 65 and 80 years old with acute or convalescent COVID-19. Specimen: peripheral blood. The V gene is TRBV11-2, the J gene TRBJ1-2; 7 nucleotides align to TRBD1. The chain's CDR3 is CASSLDRQGDGYTF. In DNA form, the CDR3 reads TGTGCCAGCAGCTTAGATCGACAGGGAGATGGCTACACCTTC.